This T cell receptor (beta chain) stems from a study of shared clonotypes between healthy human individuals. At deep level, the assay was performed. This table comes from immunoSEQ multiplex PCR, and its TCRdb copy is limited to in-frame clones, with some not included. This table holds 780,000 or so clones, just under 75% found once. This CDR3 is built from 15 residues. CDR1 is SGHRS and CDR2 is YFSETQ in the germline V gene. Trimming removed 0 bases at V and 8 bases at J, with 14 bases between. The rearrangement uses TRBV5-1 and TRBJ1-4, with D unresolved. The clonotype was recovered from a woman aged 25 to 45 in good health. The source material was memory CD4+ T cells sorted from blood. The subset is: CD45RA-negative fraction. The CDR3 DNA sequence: TGCGCCAGCAGCTTGGGCACACTAATAGGAGAAAAACTGTTTTTT. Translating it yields CASSLGTLIGEKLFF.